Below are 5 T cell receptor beta chains sequenced from a single sample in a study of T cell repertoires in cytomegalovirus infection. TCRdb ran MiXCR on the reads and lists one entry per CDR3 protein. Here the sample spans about 130,000 distinct CDR3 sequences, roughly a quarter being singletons. Antigens for these TCRs are unknown. Sequenced: PBMCs, sequenced either directly or after in vitro stimulation (not recorded which). The receptors originated from a human donor in good health (CMV status not recorded). Some clones in this sample may be carry-over from other donors' samples.

This clonotype appeared many times. The chain couples TRBV7-2 to TRBJ2-5, with TRBD1 matching 7 bases. The CDR3 is 14 residues long. Unmatched junction bases numbered 5, after V lost 4 bases and J lost 3 bases. Germline V gives CDR1 SGHTA, CDR2 FQGNSA. CDR3 bases: TGTGCCAGCAGCTCCACAGGGGAAAAAGAGACCCAGTACTTC. This sequence encodes CASSSTGEKETQYF.

This clonotype showed up just a few times. This rearrangement joins TRBV6-4 to TRBJ2-3, with 8 bases fitting TRBD2. V lost 2 bases, J lost 4 bases, and 5 bases stayed unmatched. There are 15 residues in the CDR3. Germline CDR1 is MRHNA and CDR2 is SNTAGT. The CDR3 loop reads CASSDSGSYSDTQYF. CDR3 coding DNA: TGTGCCAGCAGTGACAGCGGGAGTTATTCAGATACGCAGTATTTT.

The gene calls are TRBV7-9 and TRBJ2-5; a possible D gene is TRBD1 (6 bases). The CDR3 is made up of 12 amino acids. The V gene lost 7 bases and the J gene lost 5 bases, with 11 bases spanning the gap. From germline, CDR1 is SEHNR and CDR2 FQNEAQ (reference sequence). The CDR3 bases are TGTGCCAGCATGAGGGGGTCGGAGACCCAGTACTTC. It encodes CASMRGSETQYF.

This clonotype was counted ten times or more. CDR3 sequence: CASETWTATDTQYF. CDR3 bases: TGTGCCAGCGAAACCTGGACGGCCACAGATACGCAGTATTTT. This chain uses TRBV6-2 or TRBV6-3 with TRBJ2-3; D is undetermined. Trimming removed 8 bases at V and 2 bases at J, with 14 bases between. Germline-derived CDR1 and CDR2 are MNHEY and SVGEGT. The CDR3 is made up of 14 amino acids.

The rearrangement joins TRBV4-1 to TRBJ2-1, with 12 nucleotides matching TRBD1. With V trimmed by 4 bases and J by 7 bases, 5 bases remained unmatched. Germline loops: CDR1 MGHRA, CDR2 YSYEKL. This CDR3 comprises 15 residues. DNA for the CDR3: TGCGCCAGCAGCCCGGGACAGGGGGCTCGAAATGAGCAGTTCTTC. Translation gives CASSPGQGARNEQFF.